The clone carrying this TCR beta chain was recorded a few times. The antigen is undetermined. These data come from a study of identical twins. Overall study results and limits: Researchers reported weaker excess twin sharing in beta out-of-frame sequences.

A universal primer site was created by template switching, with the cDNA bearing unique molecular identifiers. TCRdb passed the 5' RACE reads through MiXCR, listing each CDR3 protein once. The repertoire holds 450,000 to 650,000 distinct CDR3 sequences, with about 15% as singletons. The same sample was also used in a study of yellow fever vaccine responses in identical twins.

Sequenced input: CD4+ T cells sorted from blood. This receptor was taken from a woman between 18 and 30 years old in good health.

The CDR3 here is CASSLASRPQHF. In nucleotides, the CDR3 is TGTGCCAGCAGCTTAGCGTCCCGGCCCCAGCATTTT. The chain is built from TRBV7-9 and TRBJ1-5; D is uncertain. The CDR3 has 12 residues. The germline V and J ends were trimmed by 0 bases and 9 bases, with 6 bases remaining between them. CDR1 is SEHNR and CDR2 is FQNEAQ in the germline V gene (reference sequence).